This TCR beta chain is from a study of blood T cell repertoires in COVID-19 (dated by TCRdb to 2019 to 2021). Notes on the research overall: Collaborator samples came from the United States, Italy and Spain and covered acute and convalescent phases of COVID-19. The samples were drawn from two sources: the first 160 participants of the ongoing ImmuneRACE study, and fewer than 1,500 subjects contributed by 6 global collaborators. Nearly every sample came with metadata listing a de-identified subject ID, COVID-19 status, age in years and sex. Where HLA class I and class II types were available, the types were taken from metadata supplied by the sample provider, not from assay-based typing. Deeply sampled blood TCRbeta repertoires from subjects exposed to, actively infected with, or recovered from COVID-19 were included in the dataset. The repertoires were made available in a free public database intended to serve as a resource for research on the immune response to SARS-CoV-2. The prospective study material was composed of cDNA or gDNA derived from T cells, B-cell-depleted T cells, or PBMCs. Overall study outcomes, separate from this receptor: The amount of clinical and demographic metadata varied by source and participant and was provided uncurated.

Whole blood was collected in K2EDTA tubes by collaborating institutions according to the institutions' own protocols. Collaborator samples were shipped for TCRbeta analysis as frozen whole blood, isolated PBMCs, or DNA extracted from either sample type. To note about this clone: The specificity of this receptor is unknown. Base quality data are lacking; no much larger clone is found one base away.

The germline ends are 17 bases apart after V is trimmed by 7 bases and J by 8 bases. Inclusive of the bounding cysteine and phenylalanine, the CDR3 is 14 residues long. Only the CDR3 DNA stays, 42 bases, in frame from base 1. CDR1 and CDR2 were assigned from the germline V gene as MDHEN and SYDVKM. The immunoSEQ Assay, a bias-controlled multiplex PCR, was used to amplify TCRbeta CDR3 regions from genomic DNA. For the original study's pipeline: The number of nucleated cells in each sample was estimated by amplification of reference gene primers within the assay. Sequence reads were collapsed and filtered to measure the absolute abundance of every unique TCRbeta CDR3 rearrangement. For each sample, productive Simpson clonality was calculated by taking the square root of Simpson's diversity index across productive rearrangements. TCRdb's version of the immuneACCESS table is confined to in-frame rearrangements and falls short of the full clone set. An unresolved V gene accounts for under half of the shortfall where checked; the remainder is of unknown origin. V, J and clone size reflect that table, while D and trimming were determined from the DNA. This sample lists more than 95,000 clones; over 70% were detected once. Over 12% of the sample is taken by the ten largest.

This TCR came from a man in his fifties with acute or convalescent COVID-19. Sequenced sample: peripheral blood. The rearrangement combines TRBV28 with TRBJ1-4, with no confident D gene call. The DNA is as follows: TGTGCCAGCAAGATGAGCTCCGGGAGGGAAAAACTGTTTTTT. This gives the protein CASKMSSGREKLFF. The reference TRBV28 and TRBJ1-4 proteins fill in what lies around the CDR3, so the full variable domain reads DVKVTQSSRYLVKRTGEKVFLECVQDMDHENMFWYRQDPGLGLRLIYFSYDVKMKEKGDIPEGYSVSREKKERFSLILESASTNQTSMYLCASKMSSGREKLFFGSGTQLSVL.